This T cell receptor beta chain is drawn from a study of blood T cell repertoires in COVID-19. Study-wide background: Sample material is recorded as cDNA or gDNA derived from T cells, B-cell-depleted T cells, or PBMCs.

Measured with immunoSEQ multiplex PCR; TCRdb has only the in-frame clones, and not every one. The repertoire holds approximately 110,000 clones, with approximately 85% as singletons. Trimming at V came to 5 bases and at J to 10 bases, leaving 9 bases not matched to a gene. Germline values: CDR1 MDHEN, CDR2 SYDVKM. The CDR3 consists of 14 residues. V is TRBV28 and J is TRBJ2-1; TRBD2 agrees at 9 bases. The sample was peripheral blood. The origin of this receptor is a man aged 45 to 65 with acute or convalescent COVID-19. In nucleotides, the CDR3 is TGTGCCAGCAGTCCCGCGCGAGCGGGAGGCGAGCAGTTCTTC. Translated, it gives CASSPARAGGEQFF.